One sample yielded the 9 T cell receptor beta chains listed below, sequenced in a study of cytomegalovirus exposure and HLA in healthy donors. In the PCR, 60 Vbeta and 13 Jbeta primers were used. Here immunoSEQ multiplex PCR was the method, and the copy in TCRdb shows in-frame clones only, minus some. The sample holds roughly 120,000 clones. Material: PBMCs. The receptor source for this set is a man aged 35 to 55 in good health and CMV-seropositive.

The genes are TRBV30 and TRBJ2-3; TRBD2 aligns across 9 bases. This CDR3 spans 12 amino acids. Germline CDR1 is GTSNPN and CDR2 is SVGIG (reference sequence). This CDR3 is CARTSGTDTQYF. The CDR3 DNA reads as TGTGCAAGGACTAGCGGCACAGATACGCAGTATTTT.

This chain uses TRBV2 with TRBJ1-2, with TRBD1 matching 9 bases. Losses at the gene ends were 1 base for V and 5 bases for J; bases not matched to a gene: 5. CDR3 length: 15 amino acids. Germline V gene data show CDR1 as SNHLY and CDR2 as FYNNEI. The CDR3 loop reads CASSEGQGVRYGYTF. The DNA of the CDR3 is TGTGCCAGCAGTGAAGGACAGGGGGTTAGGTATGGCTACACCTTC.

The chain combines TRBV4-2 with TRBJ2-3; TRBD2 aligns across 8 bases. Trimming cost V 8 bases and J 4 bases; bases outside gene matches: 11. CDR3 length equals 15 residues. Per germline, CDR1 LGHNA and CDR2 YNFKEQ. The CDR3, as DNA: TGTGCCAGCGCGTTGAGCGGGAGTCGCCCAGATACGCAGTATTTT. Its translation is CASALSGSRPDTQYF.

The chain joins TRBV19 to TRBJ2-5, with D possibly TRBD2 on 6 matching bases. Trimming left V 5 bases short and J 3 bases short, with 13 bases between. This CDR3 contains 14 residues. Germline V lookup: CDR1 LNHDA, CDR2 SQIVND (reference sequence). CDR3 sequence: CASSPGGREETQYF. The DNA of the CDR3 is TGTGCCAGTAGTCCCGGGGGACGGGAAGAGACCCAGTACTTC.

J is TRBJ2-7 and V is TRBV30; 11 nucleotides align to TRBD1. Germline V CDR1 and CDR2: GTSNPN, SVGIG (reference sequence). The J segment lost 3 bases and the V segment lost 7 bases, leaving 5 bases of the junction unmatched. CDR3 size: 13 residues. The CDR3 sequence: CAFTGTGGYEQYF. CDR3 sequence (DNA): TGTGCCTTCACCGGGACAGGGGGCTACGAGCAGTACTTC.

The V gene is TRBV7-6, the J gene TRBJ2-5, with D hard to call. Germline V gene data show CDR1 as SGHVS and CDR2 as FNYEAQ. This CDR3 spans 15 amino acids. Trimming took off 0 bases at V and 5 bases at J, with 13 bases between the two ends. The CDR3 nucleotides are TGTGCCAGCAGCTTAGCACGGCTCGTCGGGGAGACCCAGTACTTC. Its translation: CASSLARLVGETQYF.

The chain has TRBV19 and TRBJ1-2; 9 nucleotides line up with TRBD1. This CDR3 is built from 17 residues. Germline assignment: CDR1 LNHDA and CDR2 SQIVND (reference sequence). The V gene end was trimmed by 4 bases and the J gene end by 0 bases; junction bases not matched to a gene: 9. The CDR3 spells CASSTTGQGSSNYGYTF. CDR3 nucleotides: TGTGCCAGTAGTACCACGGGACAGGGATCCTCTAACTATGGCTACACCTTC.

CDR3 sequence reads: CASSIAPGTGGNQPQHF. The CDR3 bases are TGTGCCAGCAGCATAGCACCCGGGACAGGGGGCAATCAGCCCCAGCATTTT. V usage is TRBV11-2 and J usage is TRBJ1-5; the match to TRBD1 covers 10 bases. V lost 5 bases to trimming and J lost 2 bases; unmatched junction nucleotides: 9. The CDR3 contains 17 residues. In germline, CDR1 is SGHAT, CDR2 FQNNGV. The full variable domain, rest sourced from reference TRBV11-2 and TRBJ1-5, is EAGVAQSPRYKIIEKRQSVAFWCNPISGHATLYWYQQILGQGPKLLIQFQNNGVVDDSQLPKDRFSAERLKGVDSTLKIQPAKLEDSAVYLCASSIAPGTGGNQPQHFGDGTRLSIL.

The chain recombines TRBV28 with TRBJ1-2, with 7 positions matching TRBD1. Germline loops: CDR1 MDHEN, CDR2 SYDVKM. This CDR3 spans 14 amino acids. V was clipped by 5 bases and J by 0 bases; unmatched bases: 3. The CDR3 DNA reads TGTGCCAGCAGTCTTGGACAGGCTAACTATGGCTACACCTTC. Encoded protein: CASSLGQANYGYTF.